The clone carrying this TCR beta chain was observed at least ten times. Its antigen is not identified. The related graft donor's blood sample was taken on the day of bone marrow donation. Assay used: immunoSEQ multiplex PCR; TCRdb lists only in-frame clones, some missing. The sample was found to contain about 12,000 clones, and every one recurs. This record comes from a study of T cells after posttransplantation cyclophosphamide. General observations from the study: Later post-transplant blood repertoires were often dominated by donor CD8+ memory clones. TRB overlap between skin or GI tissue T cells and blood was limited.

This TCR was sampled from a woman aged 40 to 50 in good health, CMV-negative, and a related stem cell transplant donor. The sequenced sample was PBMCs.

The CDR3 region is CASSWNRGGEETQYF. Written as DNA, the CDR3 is TGTGCCAGCAGTTGGAATCGCGGGGGGGAAGAGACCCAGTACTTC. This chain links TRBV2 with TRBJ2-5, with 9 bases lining up with TRBD2. Germline assignment: CDR1 SNHLY and CDR2 FYNNEI. There are 15 residues in the CDR3. V lost 5 bases, J lost 3 bases, and 7 bases stayed unmatched.